This T cell receptor beta chain was recovered during a study of control samples from healthy donors and cancer patients. Profiled with immunoSEQ multiplex PCR; TCRdb holds only in-frame clones, not every one. The data show some 73,000 clones, roughly 92% seen once. This CDR3 is 14 amino acids long. V gave up 5 bases and J gave up 5 bases, with 14 bases separating them. Germline assignment: CDR1 SGHNT and CDR2 YENEEA. Specimen: blood. The clonotype comes from a woman aged 40 to 55 in good health. The chain carries TRBV11-3 and TRBJ2-3; D is unclear. CDR3 coding DNA: TGTGCCAGCAGCCCCCCCGGCGCCGGAGATACGCAGTATTTT. Its translation: CASSPPGAGDTQYF.